Presented here are 21 T cell receptor beta chains from one specimen sequenced in a study of radiotherapy plus CTLA-4 blockade in lung cancer. Libraries were prepared by immunoSEQ multiplex PCR; TCRdb keeps only in-frame clonotypes and omits some of them. The sample lists 50,000 to 65,000 clones, about 77% occurring once. The sample here was peripheral blood, taken from a patient treated with radiotherapy plus ipilimumab. These receptors were collected from a human donor with non-small cell lung cancer whose response to radiotherapy plus ipilimumab could not be evaluated.

V is TRBV19 and J is TRBJ1-2; 11 bases line up with TRBD1. The trim removed 5 bases at V and 8 bases at J, leaving 16 bases unmatched. Per germline, CDR1 LNHDA and CDR2 SQIVND (reference sequence). The CDR3 extends over 17 amino acids. The CDR3 is CASSPAGTGGPLVGYTF. The CDR3 DNA sequence: TGTGCCAGTAGTCCAGCCGGGACAGGGGGGCCCCTGGTCGGCTACACCTTC.

The V and J genes are TRBV9 and TRBJ1-1; weak D call: TRBD1 (5 bases). V lost 4 bases, J lost 5 bases, and 9 bases lay in between. The V gene's germline CDR1 is SGDLS and CDR2 YYNGEE. The CDR3 spans 12 residues. In DNA, the CDR3 is TGTGCCAGCAGCCCGGGGGTGACTGAAGCTTTCTTT. Its translation is CASSPGVTEAFF.

The rearrangement links TRBV28 to TRBJ1-2; D ambiguous. The CDR3 length is 14 residues. V was cut by 3 bases and J by 6 bases, with 14 bases left in between. Germline V gene sequence: CDR1 MDHEN, CDR2 SYDVKM. CDR3 protein: CASSFQSTRDGYTF. In nucleotides, the CDR3 is TGTGCCAGCAGTTTTCAATCCACGAGGGATGGCTACACCTTC.

The table lists this clone with a count of one. The CDR3 DNA reads TGTGCCAGCAGCTTAGACAGTAACACCGGGGAGCTGTTTTTT. Protein product: CASSLDSNTGELFF. This chain uses TRBV7-2 with TRBJ2-2; D not certain. Trimming pared 1 base from V and 2 bases from J, leaving 5 bases between. Germline CDR1 reads SGHTA; CDR2 reads FQGNSA. The CDR3 sequence is 14 residues long.

The CDR3 coding sequence is TGTGCCAGCAGTACGGGACTCATAGTAGATAACTATGGCTACACCTTC. Amino acid sequence: CASSTGLIVDNYGYTF. The rearrangement links TRBV27 to TRBJ1-2, with D possibly TRBD1 on 5 matching bases. The CDR3 sequence is 16 residues long. The V end was cut by 5 bases, the J end by 1 base, with 17 bases between. Germline V gives CDR1 MNHEY, CDR2 SMNVEV (reference sequence).

This rearrangement joins TRBV4-3 to TRBJ1-2, with D perhaps matching TRBD1 (6 bases). In germline, CDR1 is LGHNA, CDR2 YSLEER. The CDR3 loop spans 16 amino acids. The V end was cut by 0 bases, the J end by 4 bases, with 15 bases between. CDR3 coding DNA: TGCGCCAGCAGCCAAGATATCAGGGGATGGGGCTATGGCTACACCTTC. This encodes CASSQDIRGWGYGYTF.

V and J are TRBV5-1 and TRBJ2-1; 9 bases are a match to TRBD2. CDR1 is SGHRS and CDR2 is YFSETQ in the germline V gene. V was pared by 0 bases and J by 0 bases, with 4 bases of the junction left unmatched. The CDR3 spans 17 residues. The CDR3 nucleotides read TGCGCCAGCAGCTTGGCTAGCGGGACCTACTCCTACAATGAGCAGTTCTTC. It specifies CASSLASGTYSYNEQFF.

The sample holds one count of this clone. The chain has TRBV5-1 and TRBJ1-1; 7 bases line up with TRBD1. This CDR3 has 13 amino acids. From germline, CDR1 is SGHRS and CDR2 YFSETQ. Trimming cost V 2 bases and J 3 bases; bases outside gene matches: 1. CDR3 loop: CASSFGTDTEAFF. Here the CDR3 DNA reads TGCGCCAGCAGCTTCGGGACAGACACTGAAGCTTTCTTT. The full variable domain, rest sourced from reference TRBV5-1 and TRBJ1-1, is KAGVTQTPRYLIKTRGQQVTLSCSPISGHRSVSWYQQTPGQGLQFLFEYFSETQRNKGNFPGRFSGRQFSNSRSEMNVSTLELGDSALYLCASSFGTDTEAFFGQGTRLTVV.

J is TRBJ1-2 and V is TRBV5-4, with 7 bases that match TRBD1. V dropped 3 bases and J dropped 3; count of bases not matched to a gene: 8. The germline gives CDR1 SGHNT, CDR2 YYREEE (reference sequence). The CDR3 runs 15 residues. The chain's CDR3 is CASSSPPGTDYGYTF. The CDR3 bases are TGTGCCAGCAGCTCCCCACCCGGGACAGACTATGGCTACACCTTC.

Notes on this clone: At one boundary the junction diverges from the germline segment, which might be a read error. DNA of the CDR3: TGCAGCGTCGAAGCGGGGGGAGTAGGTCAGCCCCAGCATTTT. Protein sequence: CSVEAGGVGQPQHF. The chain carries TRBV29-1 and TRBJ1-5; maybe TRBD1 (5 bases). The V gene's germline CDR1 is SQVTM and CDR2 ANQGSEA. CDR3 size: 14 residues.

The table lists this clone with a count of one. The rearrangement links TRBV5-1 to TRBJ2-5; D unresolved. Germline V lookup: CDR1 SGHRS, CDR2 YFSETQ. CDR3 length: 12 residues. The V end was cut by 5 bases, the J end by 1 base, with 6 bases between. CDR3 in DNA: TGCGCCAGCAGTGCGGTCCAAGAGACCCAGTACTTC. It codes for CASSAVQETQYF.

This clone was seen once. The chain joins TRBV7-9 to TRBJ2-7; TRBD1 is a possible D gene (5 bases). The CDR3 length is 13 residues. Germline CDR1 reads SEHNR; CDR2 reads FQNEAQ (reference sequence). The ends were cut back, 3 bases at V and 1 base at J, with 7 bases in the middle. CDR3 bases: TGTGCCAGCAGCTTGCACAGGTCCTACGAGCAGTACTTC. Amino acid sequence: CASSLHRSYEQYF.

The chain uses TRBV15 and TRBJ2-7; TRBD2 agrees at 10 bases. Trimming removed 5 bases from V and 7 bases from J; junction bases left unmatched: 8. Germline CDR1 LNHNV, CDR2 YYDKDF (reference sequence). This CDR3 contains 14 residues. CDR3 loop: CATSRGGLAREQYF. The DNA of the CDR3 is TGTGCCACCAGCCGAGGGGGACTAGCGAGGGAGCAGTACTTC.

The chain uses TRBV19 and TRBJ1-4, with D uncertain. The V end lost 1 base, the J end lost 6 bases, and 9 bases lay between the germline ends. Germline V gives CDR1 LNHDA, CDR2 SQIVND (reference sequence). This CDR3 is built from 14 residues. CDR3 sequence (DNA): TGTGCCAGTAGTATAGTCGCGAGTGATGAAAAACTGTTTTTT. Amino acid sequence: CASSIVASDEKLFF.

The chain's CDR3 is CASRGAGRETQYF. Written as DNA, the CDR3 is TGTGCCAGCAGAGGGGCCGGTAGGGAGACCCAGTACTTC. The rearrangement uses TRBV28 and TRBJ2-5, with D possibly being TRBD1 (5 bases). V was shortened by 6 bases and J by 5 bases, with 13 bases between the two germline ends. Germline CDR1 reads MDHEN; CDR2 reads SYDVKM. The CDR3 spans 13 residues. Full variable domain (missing parts from reference TRBV28 and TRBJ2-5): DVKVTQSSRYLVKRTGEKVFLECVQDMDHENMFWYRQDPGLGLRLIYFSYDVKMKEKGDIPEGYSVSREKKERFSLILESASTNQTSMYLCASRGAGRETQYFGPGTRLLVL.

The chain carries TRBV7-2 and TRBJ2-2; unclear D gene. Germline CDR1 is SGHTA and CDR2 is FQGNSA. The CDR3 is 14 residues long. Trimming removed 5 bases at V and 1 base at J, with 8 bases between. DNA of the CDR3: TGTGCCAGCAGCCCAGTTATGAACACCGGGGAGCTGTTTTTT. Translating it yields CASSPVMNTGELFF.

Only one count was recorded for this clone. V and J are TRBV5-4 and TRBJ1-1; 9 bases line up with TRBD1. The CDR3 contains 16 residues. The J segment lost 4 bases and the V segment lost 4 bases, leaving 11 bases of the junction unmatched. Germline CDR1 is SGHNT and CDR2 is YYREEE (reference sequence). The CDR3 bases are TGTGCCAGCAGCCCGGGGGGACAGGGTCTCGGCACTGAAGCTTTCTTT. Translated: CASSPGGQGLGTEAFF.

The chain combines TRBV4-2 with TRBJ2-7, with a possible D match to TRBD2 (6 bases). Germline V CDR1 and CDR2: LGHNA, YNFKEQ. The CDR3 covers 14 residues. V gave up 1 base and J gave up 3 bases, with 10 bases separating them. The CDR3, as DNA: TGTGCCAGCAGCCAAGGGCTAGCGATCTACGAGCAGTACTTC. Translating it yields CASSQGLAIYEQYF.

The chain uses TRBV5-1 and TRBJ1-1, with D unclear. The CDR3 runs to 14 residues. Trimming removed 4 bases from V and 3 bases from J, with 13 bases in between. Germline CDR1 reads SGHRS; CDR2 reads YFSETQ. The CDR3 here is CASSGRGGDTEAFF. The CDR3, as DNA: TGCGCCAGCAGCGGACGGGGTGGAGACACTGAAGCTTTCTTT.

This clone was picked up a small number of times. The J gene is TRBJ2-7, the V gene TRBV9; D might be TRBD2 (6 bases). The CDR3 has 15 residues. Germline V gene lookup returns CDR1 SGDLS and CDR2 YYNGEE. V lost 2 bases to trimming and J lost 0 bases, with 12 bases between them. The CDR3 region is CASSVGSGVSYEQYF. CDR3 coding DNA: TGTGCCAGCAGCGTCGGTAGCGGCGTCTCCTACGAGCAGTACTTC.

This chain uses TRBV30 with TRBJ2-1; 10 positions match TRBD1. Germline values: CDR1 GTSNPN, CDR2 SVGIG (reference sequence). Trimming removed 0 bases from V and 7 bases from J; junction bases left unmatched: 6. The CDR3 loop spans 15 amino acids. The CDR3: CAWSVVRQGANEQFF. The DNA of the CDR3 is TGTGCCTGGAGTGTGGTGAGACAGGGGGCTAATGAGCAGTTCTTC. The full variable domain, completed using reference TRBV30 and TRBJ2-1, is SQTIHQWPATLVQPVGSPLSLECTVEGTSNPNLYWYRQAAGRGLQLLFYSVGIGQISSEVPQNLSASRPQDRQFILSSKKLLLSDSGFYLCAWSVVRQGANEQFFGPGTRLTVL.